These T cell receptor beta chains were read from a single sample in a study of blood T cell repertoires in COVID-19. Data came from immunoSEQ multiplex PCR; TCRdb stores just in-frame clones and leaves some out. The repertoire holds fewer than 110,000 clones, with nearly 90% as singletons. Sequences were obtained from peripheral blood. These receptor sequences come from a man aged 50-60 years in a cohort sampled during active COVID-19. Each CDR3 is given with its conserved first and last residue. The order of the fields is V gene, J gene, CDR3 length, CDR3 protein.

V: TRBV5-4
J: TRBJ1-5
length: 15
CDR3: CASSMDGGGNQPQHF

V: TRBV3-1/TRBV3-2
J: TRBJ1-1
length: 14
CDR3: CASSQVTDGTEAFF

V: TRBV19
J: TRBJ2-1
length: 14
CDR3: CASSMPGSINEQFF

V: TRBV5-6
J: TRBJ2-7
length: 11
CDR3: CASSLAYEQYF

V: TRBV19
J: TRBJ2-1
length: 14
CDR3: CASSILLGYNEQFF

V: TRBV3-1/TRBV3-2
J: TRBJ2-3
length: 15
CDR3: CASSQGETSGDTQYF

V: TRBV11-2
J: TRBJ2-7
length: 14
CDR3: CASSFGGGADEQYF

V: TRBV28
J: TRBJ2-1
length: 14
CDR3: CASSFLGLNNEQFF

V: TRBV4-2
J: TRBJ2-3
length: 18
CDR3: CASSQDLRTSGGADTQYF

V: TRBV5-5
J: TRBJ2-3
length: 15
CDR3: CASSQGQGLTDTQYF

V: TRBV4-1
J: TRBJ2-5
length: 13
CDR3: CASANGWAETQYF

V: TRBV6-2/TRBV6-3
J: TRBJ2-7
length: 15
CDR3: CASNPQGFDNYEQYF

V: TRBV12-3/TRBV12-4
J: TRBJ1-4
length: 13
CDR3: CASREGTYEKLFF

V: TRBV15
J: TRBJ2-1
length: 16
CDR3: CATSSGSGGKYNEQFF

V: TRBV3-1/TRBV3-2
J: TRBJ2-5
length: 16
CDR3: CASSQDVGAILETQYF

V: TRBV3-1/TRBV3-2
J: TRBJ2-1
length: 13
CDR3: CASSQGAGDEQFF

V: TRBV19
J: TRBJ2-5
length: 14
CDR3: CASNKPGKQETQYF

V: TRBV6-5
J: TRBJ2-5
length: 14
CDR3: CASSYSKPGETQYF

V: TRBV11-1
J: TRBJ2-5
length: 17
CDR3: CASSLARGRGYQETQYF

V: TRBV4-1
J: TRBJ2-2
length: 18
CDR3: CASSQGFSGGIHTGELFF

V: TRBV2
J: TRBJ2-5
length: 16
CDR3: CASGNLAGLGWETQYF

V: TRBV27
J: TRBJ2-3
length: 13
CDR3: CASRDRATDTQYF

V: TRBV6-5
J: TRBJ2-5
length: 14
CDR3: CASSPRGTWETQYF

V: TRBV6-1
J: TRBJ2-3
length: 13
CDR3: CASSEAGTDTQYF